This T cell receptor beta chain was documented in a study of T cells in Graves' hyperthyroidism and ophthalmopathy. This clonotype showed up just a few times. Extraction of PBMCs used 8 to 10 ml of fresh peripheral blood. Amplification yielded TCR beta CDR3 regions, with RNA transcripts as the source. The HTBI primer set served for first-round RT-PCR of the TCR CDR3. TCRdb independently ran MiXCR on the multiplex PCR reads; one entry per CDR3 protein. The data show 700,000 or so distinct CDR3 sequences, with about a sixth seen just once and under 9.5% held by the top ten. With V trimmed by 3 bases and J by 2 bases, 4 bases remained unmatched. The length of the CDR3 is 13 residues. CDR1 is SQVTM and CDR2 is ANQGSEA in the germline V gene.

The receptor's source is a man between 18 and 35 years old with Graves' hyperthyroidism. The chain couples TRBV29-1 to TRBJ2-7; 7 nucleotides agree with TRBD1. Sequenced sample: blood. The CDR3 here is CSVDSDRTYEQYF. In DNA, the CDR3 is TGCAGCGTTGACTCGGACAGGACCTACGAGCAGTACTTC.